This entry lists 3 T cell receptor beta chains sequenced from one sample in a study of blood T cell repertoires in COVID-19. TCRdb keeps only in-frame clones here, not all; method: immunoSEQ multiplex PCR. The sample holds roughly 80,000 clones, nearly 85% seen once. Sample: peripheral blood. These receptors were collected from a woman aged 80 or over with acute or convalescent COVID-19.

This clone was detected only a few times. CDR3 in DNA: TGTGCCAGCAGCTTAGTACAGGTTTATAGCAATCAGCCCCAGCATTTT. Translated, it gives CASSLVQVYSNQPQHF. This chain links TRBV7-6 with TRBJ1-5; a weak D match, TRBD1 (5 bases). The V end lost 1 base, the J end lost 0 bases, and 10 bases lay between the germline ends. The CDR3 contains 16 residues. Germline V gene lookup returns CDR1 SGHVS and CDR2 FNYEAQ.

The rearrangement links TRBV19 to TRBJ2-2; D gene uncertain. The CDR3 covers 12 residues. V shed 3 bases and J shed 7 bases, with 6 bases lying between them. In germline, CDR1 is LNHDA, CDR2 SQIVND (reference sequence). In DNA, the CDR3 is TGTGCCAGTAGTATCCCACACGGGGAGCTGTTTTTT. Amino acid sequence: CASSIPHGELFF. Supplemented by reference TRBV19 and TRBJ2-2, the full variable domain reads DGGITQSPKYLFRKEGQNVTLSCEQNLNHDAMYWYRQDPGQGLRLIYYSQIVNDFQKGDIAEGYSVSREKKESFPLTVTSAQKNPTAFYLCASSIPHGELFFGEGSRLTVL.

The chain couples TRBV7-2 to TRBJ2-5; 11 positions agree with TRBD2. Losses at the gene ends were 5 bases for V and 5 bases for J; bases not matched to a gene: 10. The germline V gene has CDR1 SGHTA and CDR2 FQGNSA. This CDR3 has 16 residues. The CDR3 sequence: CASSKGLAAFSETQYF. CDR3 bases: TGTGCCAGCAGCAAGGGACTAGCGGCCTTTTCTGAGACCCAGTACTTC.